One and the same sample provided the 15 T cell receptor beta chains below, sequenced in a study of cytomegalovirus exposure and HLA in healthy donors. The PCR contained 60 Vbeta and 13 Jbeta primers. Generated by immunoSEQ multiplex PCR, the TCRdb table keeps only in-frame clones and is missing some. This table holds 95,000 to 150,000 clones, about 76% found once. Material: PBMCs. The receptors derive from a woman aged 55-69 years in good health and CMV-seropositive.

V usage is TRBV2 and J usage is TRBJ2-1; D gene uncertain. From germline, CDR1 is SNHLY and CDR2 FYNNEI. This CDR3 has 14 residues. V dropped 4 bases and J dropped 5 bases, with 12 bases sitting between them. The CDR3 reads CASSVAGLHNEQFF. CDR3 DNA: TGTGCCAGCAGTGTTGCAGGATTACACAATGAGCAGTTCTTC.

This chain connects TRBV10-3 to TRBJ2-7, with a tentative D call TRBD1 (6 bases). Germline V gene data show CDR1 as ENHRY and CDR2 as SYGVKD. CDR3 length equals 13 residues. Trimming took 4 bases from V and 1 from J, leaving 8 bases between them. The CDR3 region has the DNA TGTGCCATCAGTGGACAGGAATCCTACGAGCAGTACTTC. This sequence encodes CAISGQESYEQYF.

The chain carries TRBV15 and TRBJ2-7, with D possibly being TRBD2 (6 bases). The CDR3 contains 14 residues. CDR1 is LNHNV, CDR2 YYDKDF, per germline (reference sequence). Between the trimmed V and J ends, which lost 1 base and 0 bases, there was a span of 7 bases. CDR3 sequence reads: CATSRVGGSYEQYF. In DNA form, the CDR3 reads TGTGCCACCAGCAGAGTCGGGGGCTCCTACGAGCAGTACTTC.

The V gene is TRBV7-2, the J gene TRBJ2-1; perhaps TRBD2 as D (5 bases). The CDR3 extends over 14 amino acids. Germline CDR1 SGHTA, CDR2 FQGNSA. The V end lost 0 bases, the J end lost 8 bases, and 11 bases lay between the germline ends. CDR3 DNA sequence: TGTGCCAGCAGCTTAGCGGGAGAAAAGCATGAGCAGTTCTTC. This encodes CASSLAGEKHEQFF.

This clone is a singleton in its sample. The CDR3 spells CASSPPAPSYEQYF. The CDR3 region has the DNA TGTGCCAGCAGCCCCCCAGCGCCCTCCTACGAGCAGTACTTC. This chain links TRBV7-2 with TRBJ2-7; D gene unclear. Trimming removed 5 bases at V and 0 bases at J, with 11 bases between. The CDR3 length is 14 residues. The germline CDR1 and CDR2 sequences are SGHTA and FQGNSA.

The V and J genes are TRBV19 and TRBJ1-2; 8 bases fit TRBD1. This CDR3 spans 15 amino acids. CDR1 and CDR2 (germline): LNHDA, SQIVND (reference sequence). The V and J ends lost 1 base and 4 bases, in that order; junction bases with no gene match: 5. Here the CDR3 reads CASSIAHRGGYGYTF. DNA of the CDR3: TGTGCCAGTAGTATAGCCCACAGGGGGGGCTATGGCTACACCTTC.

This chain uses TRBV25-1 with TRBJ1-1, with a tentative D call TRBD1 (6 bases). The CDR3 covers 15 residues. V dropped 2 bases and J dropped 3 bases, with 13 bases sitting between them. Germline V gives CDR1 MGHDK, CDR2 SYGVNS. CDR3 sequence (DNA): TGTGCCAGCAGTGAACCCGAGGGGGGGGACACTGAAGCTTTCTTT. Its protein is CASSEPEGGDTEAFF.

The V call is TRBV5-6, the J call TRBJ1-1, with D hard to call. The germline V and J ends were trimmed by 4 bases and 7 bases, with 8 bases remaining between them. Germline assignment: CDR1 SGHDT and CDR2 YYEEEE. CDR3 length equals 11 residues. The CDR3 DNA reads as TGTGCCAGCAGCAAACAAGTTGAAGCTTTCTTT. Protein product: CASSKQVEAFF.

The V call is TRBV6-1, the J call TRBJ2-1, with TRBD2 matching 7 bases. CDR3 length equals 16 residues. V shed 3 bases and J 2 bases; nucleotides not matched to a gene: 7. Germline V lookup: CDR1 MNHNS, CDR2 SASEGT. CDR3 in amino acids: CASSDDSGHPYNEQFF. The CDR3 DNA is TGTGCCAGCAGTGATGATAGCGGGCATCCCTACAATGAGCAGTTCTTC.

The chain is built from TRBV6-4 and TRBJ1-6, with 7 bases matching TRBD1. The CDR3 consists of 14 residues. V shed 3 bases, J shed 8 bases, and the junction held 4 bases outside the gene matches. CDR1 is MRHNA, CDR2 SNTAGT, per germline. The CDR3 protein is CASSEQGTDSPLHF. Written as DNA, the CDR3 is TGTGCCAGCAGTGAACAGGGGACGGATTCACCCCTCCACTTT.

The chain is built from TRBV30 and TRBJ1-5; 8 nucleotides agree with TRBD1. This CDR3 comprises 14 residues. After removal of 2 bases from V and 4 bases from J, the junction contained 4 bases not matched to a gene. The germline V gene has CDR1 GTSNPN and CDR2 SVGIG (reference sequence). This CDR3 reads CAWSKGTGNQPQHF. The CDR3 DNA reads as TGTGCCTGGAGTAAAGGGACAGGTAATCAGCCCCAGCATTTT.

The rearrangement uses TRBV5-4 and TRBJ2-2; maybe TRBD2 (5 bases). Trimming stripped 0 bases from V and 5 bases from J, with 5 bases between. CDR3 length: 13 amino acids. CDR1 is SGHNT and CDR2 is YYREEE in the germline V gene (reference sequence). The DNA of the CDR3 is TGTGCCAGCAGCTTGGCGGGGACCGGGGAGCTGTTTTTT. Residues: CASSLAGTGELFF.

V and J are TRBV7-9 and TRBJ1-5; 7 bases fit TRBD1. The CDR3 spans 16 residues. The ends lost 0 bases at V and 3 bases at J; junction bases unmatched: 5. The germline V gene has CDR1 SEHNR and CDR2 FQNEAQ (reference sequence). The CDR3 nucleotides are TGTGCCAGCAGCTTAGCAGAGGGGGCTATCAATCAGCCCCAGCATTTT. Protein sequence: CASSLAEGAINQPQHF.

CDR3 sequence (DNA): TGTGCCTGGAGTGTAGAGGGGTTTGGTCTAGCGGGGCGTTCGAACAATGAGCAGTTCTTC. Protein product: CAWSVEGFGLAGRSNNEQFF. V is TRBV30 and J is TRBJ2-1, with 9 bases fitting TRBD2. Per germline, CDR1 GTSNPN and CDR2 SVGIG (reference sequence). V dropped 0 bases and J dropped 5; count of bases not matched to a gene: 20. The CDR3 is 20 residues long.

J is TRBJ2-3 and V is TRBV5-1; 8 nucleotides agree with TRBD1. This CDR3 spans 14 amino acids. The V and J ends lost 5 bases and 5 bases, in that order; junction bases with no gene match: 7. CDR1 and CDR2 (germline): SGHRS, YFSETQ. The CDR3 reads CASSQGALLDTQYF. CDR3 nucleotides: TGCGCCAGCAGTCAGGGGGCGCTTTTAGATACGCAGTATTTT.